The 23 T cell receptor beta chains below come from one sample, sequenced in a study of blood T cell repertoires in COVID-19. Using immunoSEQ multiplex PCR, the repertoire was profiled, and TCRdb retains in-frame clones only, with some absent. The sample lists 120,000 or so clones; around 86% were seen once. Sequencing was carried out using peripheral blood. The receptors were sampled from a man aged 60 to 75 with acute or convalescent COVID-19.

The chain couples TRBV15 to TRBJ2-1; the D gene is possibly TRBD1 (6 bases). This CDR3 has 16 residues. V shed 5 bases and J shed 0 bases, with 14 bases lying between them. Germline values: CDR1 LNHNV, CDR2 YYDKDF (reference sequence). The CDR3, as DNA: TGTGCCACCAGCTGGACAGCGGCCAGCTCCTACAATGAGCAGTTCTTC. Translated, it gives CATSWTAASSYNEQFF.

This clone was seen many times. The chain combines TRBV29-1 with TRBJ1-2, with TRBD1 matching over 7 bases. V was pared by 6 bases and J by 6 bases, with 16 bases of the junction left unmatched. Looked up from germline, CDR1 is SQVTM and CDR2 is ANQGSEA. The CDR3 spans 15 residues. The CDR3 reads CSVSPFRQGSDGYTF. CDR3 DNA sequence: TGCAGCGTCTCACCTTTCCGACAGGGATCTGATGGCTACACCTTC.

V and J are TRBV7-2 and TRBJ1-2, with 7 bases aligning to TRBD1. CDR1 is SGHTA, CDR2 FQGNSA, per germline. The CDR3 runs 15 residues. V was pared by 6 bases and J by 2 bases, with 9 bases of the junction left unmatched. CDR3 DNA: TGTGCCAGCAGTCAGACAGGGATTTTAAACTATGGCTACACCTTC. Its protein is CASSQTGILNYGYTF. The whole variable domain, remainder taken from reference TRBV7-2 and TRBJ1-2, is GAGVSQSPSNKVTEKGKDVELRCDPISGHTALYWYRQSLGQGLEFLIYFQGNSAPDKSGLPSDRFSAERTGGSVSTLTIQRTQQEDSAVYLCASSQTGILNYGYTFGSGTRLTVV.

This chain uses TRBV3-1 (or the pseudogene TRBV3-2) with TRBJ1-1, with D unresolved. This CDR3 spans 13 amino acids. Deletions cut 5 bases from V and 1 base from J, with 8 bases between. Germline V lookup: CDR1 LGHDT, CDR2 YNNKEL (reference sequence). In DNA form, the CDR3 reads TGTGCCAGCAGCAGATTCGGGAACACTGAAGCTTTCTTT. Its translation is CASSRFGNTEAFF.

The chain combines TRBV19 with TRBJ2-7; TRBD2 matches at 7 bases. CDR3 length: 13 residues. J gave up 5 bases and V 7 bases, and 8 bases lay outside the gene matches. Germline CDR1 LNHDA, CDR2 SQIVND (reference sequence). CDR3 residues: CASKTGTTDEQYF. The CDR3, as DNA: TGTGCCAGTAAGACCGGGACTACAGACGAGCAGTACTTC. Drawing the rest from reference TRBV19 and TRBJ2-7, the complete variable domain is DGGITQSPKYLFRKEGQNVTLSCEQNLNHDAMYWYRQDPGQGLRLIYYSQIVNDFQKGDIAEGYSVSREKKESFPLTVTSAQKNPTAFYLCASKTGTTDEQYFGPGTRLTVT.

This rearrangement joins TRBV7-2 to TRBJ2-3, with TRBD1 as a possible D gene (5 bases). Germline V gives CDR1 SGHTA, CDR2 FQGNSA. The CDR3 is 15 residues long. The V end lost 1 base, the J end lost 6 bases, and 14 bases lay between the germline ends. CDR3 protein: CASSLEWGSTDTQYF. The CDR3 DNA sequence: TGTGCCAGCAGCTTAGAGTGGGGCTCTACGGATACGCAGTATTTT. Full variable domain (missing parts from reference TRBV7-2 and TRBJ2-3): GAGVSQSPSNKVTEKGKDVELRCDPISGHTALYWYRQSLGQGLEFLIYFQGNSAPDKSGLPSDRFSAERTGGSVSTLTIQRTQQEDSAVYLCASSLEWGSTDTQYFGPGTRLTVL.

The chain has TRBV2 and TRBJ2-1; 8 nucleotides align to TRBD1. CDR1 SNHLY and CDR2 FYNNEI come from the germline V gene. The J segment lost 6 bases and the V segment lost 3 bases, leaving 1 base of the junction unmatched. The CDR3 totals 13 residues. For the CDR3, the DNA is TGTGCCAGCAGTGAGGACAGGGTCAATGAGCAGTTCTTC. Its translation is CASSEDRVNEQFF.

V usage is TRBV15 and J usage is TRBJ2-5; D might be TRBD1 (5 bases). The germline V gene encodes CDR1 LNHNV and CDR2 YYDKDF (reference sequence). There are 15 residues in the CDR3. The V and J ends lost 0 bases and 5 bases respectively, with 13 bases between them. CDR3 DNA sequence: TGTGCCACCAGCAGAGAAATTCAGGGCCGGGAGACCCAGTACTTC. It translates to CATSREIQGRETQYF. The full variable domain, in which reference TRBV15 and TRBJ2-5 provide the parts outside the CDR3, is DAMVIQNPRYQVTQFGKPVTLSCSQTLNHNVMYWYQQKSSQAPKLLFHYYDKDFNNEADTPDNFQSRRPNTSFCFLDIRSPGLGDTAMYLCATSREIQGRETQYFGPGTRLLVL.

The table lists this clone with a count of one. The chain links TRBV11-2 to TRBJ2-3; the D gene is possibly TRBD1 (5 bases). The CDR3 is 15 residues long. CDR1 is SGHAT, CDR2 FQNNGV, per germline. The ends were cut back, 5 bases at V and 0 bases at J, with 12 bases in the middle. DNA of the CDR3: TGTGCCAGCAGCAGGGGCGGATATAGCACAGATACGCAGTATTTT. This encodes CASSRGGYSTDTQYF.

This chain uses TRBV6-5 with TRBJ2-3; the D is unclear. The CDR3 runs 14 residues. The germline gives CDR1 MNHEY, CDR2 SVGAGI. Trimming cost V 7 bases and J 0 bases, with 11 bases left between them. The CDR3 bases are TGTGCCAGCATGCGGAGCCCGAGCACAGATACGCAGTATTTT. Encoded protein: CASMRSPSTDTQYF.

The chain couples TRBV11-3 to TRBJ2-3; D not resolved. Per the germline V gene, CDR1 is SGHNT and CDR2 is YENEEA. The ends were cut back, 0 bases at V and 6 bases at J, with 4 bases in the middle. There are 12 residues in the CDR3. CDR3 DNA: TGTGCCAGCAGCTTAGATCTCGATACGCAGTATTTT. Translated: CASSLDLDTQYF.

The CDR3 DNA reads TGTGCCAGCAGTTTGGGGACAGGGGGTGATGGCTACACCTTC. Translation: CASSLGTGGDGYTF. V usage is TRBV28 and J usage is TRBJ1-2; 11 positions match TRBD1. The V segment lost 3 bases and the J segment 6 bases; nucleotides outside the gene matches: 3. The CDR3 runs to 14 residues. CDR1 and CDR2 from the germline V gene are MDHEN and SYDVKM.

The chain is built from TRBV2 and TRBJ1-1; 8 positions agree with TRBD1. Looked up from germline, CDR1 is SNHLY and CDR2 is FYNNEI. V lost 5 bases, J lost 4 bases, and 9 bases stayed unmatched. The CDR3 has 15 residues. The CDR3 loop reads CASSSRQGWATEAFF. The DNA for the CDR3 is TGTGCCAGCAGTTCGCGACAGGGGTGGGCCACTGAAGCTTTCTTT.

The rearrangement uses TRBV27 and TRBJ1-4; TRBD1 might be the D (6 bases). The CDR3 has 17 amino acids. The V gene's germline CDR1 is MNHEY and CDR2 SMNVEV (reference sequence). V shed 1 base and J shed 0 bases, with 12 bases lying between them. The CDR3 reads CASSLFGQWATNEKLFF. The CDR3 DNA is TGTGCCAGCAGTTTATTTGGACAGTGGGCAACTAATGAAAAACTGTTTTTT.

In regard to this clone: A read error may produce the germline difference seen at one junction end. V and J are TRBV30 and TRBJ1-1, with D possibly TRBD1 on 6 matching bases. Germline V lookup: CDR1 GTSNPN, CDR2 SVGIG (reference sequence). This CDR3 spans 11 amino acids. CDR3 sequence: CAGRGGREAFF. The DNA for the CDR3 is TGTGCCGGGAGGGGGGGTAGAGAAGCTTTCTTT.

The rearrangement links TRBV7-9 to TRBJ1-2; D perhaps matches TRBD1 (6 bases). CDR3 size: 13 residues. Germline loops: CDR1 SEHNR, CDR2 FQNEAQ (reference sequence). V was shortened by 3 bases and J by 5 bases, with 10 bases between the two germline ends. The CDR3 coding sequence is TGTGCCAGCAGCTTGACAGGTTTTTATGGCTACACCTTC. As protein: CASSLTGFYGYTF.

This chain uses TRBV3-1 (or the pseudogene TRBV3-2) with TRBJ1-2; 7 nucleotides align to TRBD1. The trim removed 1 base at V and 5 bases at J, leaving 13 bases unmatched. The CDR3 is 17 residues long. Germline V lookup: CDR1 LGHDT, CDR2 YNNKEL (reference sequence). Written as DNA, the CDR3 is TGTGCCAGCAGCCAAGGCATTACGGCAGGGGGGAGTTATGGCTACACCTTC. Encoded protein: CASSQGITAGGSYGYTF.

The chain employs TRBV6-5 and TRBJ1-5; D call uncertain. Germline CDR1 reads MNHEY; CDR2 reads SVGAGI. The CDR3 totals 12 residues. Trimming removed 8 bases at V and 4 bases at J, with 9 bases between. The CDR3 DNA reads TGTGCCAGCGGTAATCTAAATCAGCCCCAGCATTTT. It translates to CASGNLNQPQHF.

The chain has TRBV7-9 and TRBJ2-2; 8 nucleotides agree with TRBD2. V lost 3 bases and J lost 0; bases outside the gene matches: 3. Germline V gives CDR1 SEHNR, CDR2 FQNEAQ (reference sequence). This CDR3 contains 16 residues. As DNA, the CDR3 is TGTGCCAGCAGCTTGATAGCGGGGCCGAACACCGGGGAGCTGTTTTTT. It is translated as CASSLIAGPNTGELFF.

The chain has TRBV7-6 and TRBJ2-5, with 15 nucleotides matching TRBD2. In germline, CDR1 is SGHVS, CDR2 FNYEAQ. V was pared by 5 bases and J by 4 bases, with 5 bases of the junction left unmatched. CDR3 length: 16 amino acids. CDR3 sequence reads: CASSQMGLAGGETQYF. The CDR3 DNA is TGTGCCAGCAGCCAAATGGGACTAGCGGGGGGAGAGACCCAGTACTTC.

The V call is TRBV5-1, the J call TRBJ1-2; 7 nucleotides align to TRBD1. The junction had 10 bases not matched to a gene; V was cut back by 4 bases and J by 10 bases. In germline, CDR1 is SGHRS, CDR2 YFSETQ. The CDR3 length is 13 residues. The CDR3 nucleotides are TGCGCCAGCAGCATAGGGACAGACTCATACTACACCTTC. It yields the protein CASSIGTDSYYTF.

CDR3 in DNA: TGTGCCAGTCCCCCGGGGGGAACTAATGAAAAACTGTTTTTT. It yields the protein CASPPGGTNEKLFF. This sequence joins TRBV19 and TRBJ1-4, with D tentatively TRBD1 (5 bases). Trimming removed 8 bases from V and 1 base from J, with 11 bases in between. Germline CDR1 reads LNHDA; CDR2 reads SQIVND (reference sequence). The length of the CDR3 is 14 residues.

The chain carries TRBV27 and TRBJ1-3; D is unresolved. The CDR3 loop spans 15 amino acids. Per germline, CDR1 MNHEY and CDR2 SMNVEV (reference sequence). Trimming shortened V by 8 bases and J by 1 base, and 15 bases separated the two germline ends. The chain's CDR3 is CASASNRESGNTIYF. The CDR3 nucleotides are TGTGCCAGCGCCTCAAACCGGGAGTCTGGAAACACCATATATTTT.